This T cell receptor beta chain was obtained from a study of CD8+CD57+ T cells in acquired aplastic anemia. About the study: 3 to 4 ug was the average amount of DNA from sorted CD4+ and CD8+ cells.

A note on this clonotype: Its target is not known.

Genomic DNA provided the template from which TCR beta VDJ and CDR3 profiles were obtained. Each CDR3 protein gets one entry after TCRdb re-called the reads with MiXCR. The repertoire includes 110,000 or so distinct CDR3 sequences, over 55% of them detected once, and 25% to 30% sits in the top ten. Patients chosen for sequencing had CD8+CD57+ cells that had expanded, as shown by flow cytometry. A severe acquired aplastic anemia diagnosis applied to all patients. The V end was cut by 8 bases, the J end by 2 bases, with 5 bases between. Per germline, CDR1 LNHNV and CDR2 YYDKDF (reference sequence). The CDR3 extends over 11 amino acids. Study-level findings and limits: Controls and patients did not differ significantly in CD8+ Simpson's diversity. Found in both controls and patients were fewer than 35 CD8+ CDR3 sequences.

Sequenced material: sorted CD4+, CD8+, or CD8+CD57+ T cells (not recorded which) from PBMCs. The genes are TRBV15 and TRBJ2-3; D is unclear. The clonotype originates from a human donor with aplastic anemia. CDR3 nucleotides: TGTGCCACCGGGGACACAGATACGCAGTATTTT. This encodes CATGDTDTQYF.